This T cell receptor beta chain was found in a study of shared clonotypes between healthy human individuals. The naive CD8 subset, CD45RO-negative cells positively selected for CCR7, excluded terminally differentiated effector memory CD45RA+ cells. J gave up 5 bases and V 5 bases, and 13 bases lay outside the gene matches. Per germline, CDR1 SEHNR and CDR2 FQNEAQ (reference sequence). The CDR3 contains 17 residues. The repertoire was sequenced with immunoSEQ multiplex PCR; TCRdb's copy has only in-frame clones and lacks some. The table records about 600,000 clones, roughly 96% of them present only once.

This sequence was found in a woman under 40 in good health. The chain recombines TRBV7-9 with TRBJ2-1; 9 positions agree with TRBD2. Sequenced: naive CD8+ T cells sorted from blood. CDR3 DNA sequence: TGTGCCAGCAGCGGGTCACGTGTACTAGCGGGCCACAATGAGCAGTTCTTC. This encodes CASSGSRVLAGHNEQFF.